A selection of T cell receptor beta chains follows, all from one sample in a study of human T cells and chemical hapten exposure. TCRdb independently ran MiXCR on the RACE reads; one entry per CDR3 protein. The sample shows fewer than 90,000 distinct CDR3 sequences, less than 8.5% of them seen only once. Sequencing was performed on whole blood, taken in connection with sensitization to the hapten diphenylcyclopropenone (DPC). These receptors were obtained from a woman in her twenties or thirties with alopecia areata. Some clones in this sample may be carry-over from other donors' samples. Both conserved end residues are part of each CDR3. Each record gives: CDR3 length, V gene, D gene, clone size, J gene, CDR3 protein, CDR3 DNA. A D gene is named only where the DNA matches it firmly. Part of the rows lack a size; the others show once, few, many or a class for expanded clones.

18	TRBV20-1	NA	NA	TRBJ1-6	CSARVAGASGSYNSPLHF	TGCAGTGCTAGGGTTGCGGGGGCGTCGGGCTCCTATAATTCACCCCTCCACTTT
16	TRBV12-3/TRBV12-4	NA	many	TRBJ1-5	CASSLGSRGSKQPQHF	TGTGCCAGCAGTTTAGGCTCGAGGGGTAGTAAACAGCCCCAGCATTTT
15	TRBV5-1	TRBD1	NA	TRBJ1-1	CASSWDRGQNTEAFF	TGCGCCAGCAGCTGGGACAGGGGACAAAACACTGAAGCTTTCTTT
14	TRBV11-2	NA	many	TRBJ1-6	CASSLVGGNSPLHF	TGTGCCAGCAGCTTAGTCGGGGGGAATTCACCCCTCCACTTT
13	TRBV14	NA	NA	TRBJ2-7	CASSQINSYEQYF	TGTGCCAGCAGCCAAATTAACAGCTACGAGCAGTACTTC
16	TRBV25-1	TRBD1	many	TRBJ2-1	CASSDPDRGWLDEQFF	TGTGCCAGCAGTGACCCGGACAGGGGATGGTTGGATGAGCAGTTCTTC
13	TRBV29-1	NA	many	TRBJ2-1	CSVGDTIRNEQFF	TGCAGCGTCGGGGACACCATAAGGAATGAGCAGTTCTTC
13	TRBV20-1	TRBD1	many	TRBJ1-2	CSARGQGNYGYTF	TGCAGTGCTAGAGGACAGGGAAACTATGGCTACACCTTC
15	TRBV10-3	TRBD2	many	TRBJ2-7	CAISSTSGGPYEQYF	TGTGCCATCAGTTCGACTAGCGGGGGACCCTACGAGCAGTACTTC
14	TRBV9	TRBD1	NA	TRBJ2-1	CASSVGDRLNEQFF	TGTGCCAGCAGCGTAGGGGACAGATTGAATGAGCAGTTCTTC
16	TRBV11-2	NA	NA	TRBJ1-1	CASNRMTGGMATEAFF	TGTGCCAGCAACCGAATGACGGGGGGCATGGCCACTGAAGCTTTCTTT
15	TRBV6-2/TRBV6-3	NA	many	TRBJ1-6	CASRSEGTYNSPLHF	TGTGCCAGCAGGTCCGAGGGGACCTATAATTCACCCCTCCACTTT
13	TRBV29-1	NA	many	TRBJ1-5	CSVDMGGGQPQHF	TGCAGCGTTGATATGGGGGGGGGTCAGCCCCAGCATTTT
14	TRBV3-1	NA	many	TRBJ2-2	CASSQMAVTGELFF	TGTGCCAGCAGCCAGATGGCAGTCACCGGGGAGCTGTTTTTT
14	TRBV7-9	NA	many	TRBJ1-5	CASSRGQLNQPQHF	TGTGCCAGCAGCCGAGGACAGCTGAATCAGCCCCAGCATTTT
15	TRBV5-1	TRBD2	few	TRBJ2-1	CASSTGGLTNNEQFF	TGCGCCAGCAGCACCGGGGGACTAACCAACAATGAGCAGTTCTTC
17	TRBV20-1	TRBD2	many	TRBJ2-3	CSATPRTSGGRTDTQYF	TGCAGTGCTACCCCGCGGACTAGCGGGGGGCGGACAGATACGCAGTATTTT
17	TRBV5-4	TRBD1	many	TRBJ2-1	CASSSRARDRGSNEQFF	TGTGCCAGCAGTTCGAGGGCCCGGGACAGGGGCAGCAATGAGCAGTTCTTC
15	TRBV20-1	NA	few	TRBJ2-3	CSARGQTTVADTQYF	TGCAGTGCTAGAGGACAGACGACTGTTGCAGATACGCAGTATTTT
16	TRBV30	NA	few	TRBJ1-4	CAWSVDVPGFYEKLFF	TGTGCCTGGAGTGTAGACGTCCCGGGGTTTTATGAAAAACTGTTTTTT
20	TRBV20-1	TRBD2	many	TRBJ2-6	CSAPGHGGLAGPSGANVLTF	TGCAGTGCCCCCGGCCACGGGGGACTAGCGGGGCCCTCTGGGGCCAACGTCCTGACTTTC
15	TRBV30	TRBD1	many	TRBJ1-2	CAWSTATGESSGYTF	TGTGCCTGGAGTACCGCCACAGGGGAGAGTAGTGGCTACACCTTC
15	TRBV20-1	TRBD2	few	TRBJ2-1	CSATVAGGPYNEQFF	TGCAGTGCCACCGTGGCGGGGGGCCCCTACAATGAGCAGTTCTTC
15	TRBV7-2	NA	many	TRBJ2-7	CASRVGPASSYEQYF	TGTGCCAGCAGAGTAGGGCCCGCGAGCTCCTACGAGCAGTACTTC
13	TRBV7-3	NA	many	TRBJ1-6	CASSSTRGSPLHF	TGTGCCAGCAGCTCAACCCGGGGGTCACCCCTCCACTTT
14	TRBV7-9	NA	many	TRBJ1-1	CASSPTLGQPEAFF	TGTGCCAGCAGCCCCACCCTAGGACAGCCTGAAGCTTTCTTT
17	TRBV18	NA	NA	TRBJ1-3	CASSPPFGLSSGNTIYF	TGTGCCAGCTCACCACCGTTTGGGTTAAGCTCTGGAAACACCATATATTTT
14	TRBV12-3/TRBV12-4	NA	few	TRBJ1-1	CASSLFQGNTEAFF	TGTGCCAGCAGTTTATTCCAGGGAAACACTGAAGCTTTCTTT
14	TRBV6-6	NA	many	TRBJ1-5	CASNVDRNNQPQHF	TGTGCCAGCAATGTTGACAGGAACAATCAGCCCCAGCATTTT
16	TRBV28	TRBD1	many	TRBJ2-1	CASSRDRGSSYNEQFF	TGTGCCAGCAGCCGAGACAGGGGTTCATCCTACAATGAGCAGTTCTTC
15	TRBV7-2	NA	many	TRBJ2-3	CASSLEGVHTDTQYF	TGTGCCAGCAGCTTAGAGGGTGTGCACACAGATACGCAGTATTTT
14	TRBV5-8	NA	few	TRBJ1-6	CASSFRGDNSPLHF	TGTGCCAGCAGCTTTCGTGGGGATAATTCACCCCTCCACTTT
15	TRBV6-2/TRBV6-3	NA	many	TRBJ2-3	CASSYGGTSTDTQYF	TGTGCCAGCAGTTACGGGGGAACTAGCACAGATACGCAGTATTTT
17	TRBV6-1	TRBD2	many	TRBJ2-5	CASRGGLAAIQQETQYF	TGTGCCAGCAGGGGAGGACTAGCGGCCATACAACAAGAGACCCAGTACTTC
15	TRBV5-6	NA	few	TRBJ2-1	CASSPRQGRDNEQFF	TGTGCCAGCAGCCCCCGACAGGGGAGGGACAATGAGCAGTTCTTC
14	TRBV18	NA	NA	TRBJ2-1	CASSPGLTSAEQFF	TGTGCCAGCTCACCGGGGTTGACTTCCGCTGAGCAGTTCTTC
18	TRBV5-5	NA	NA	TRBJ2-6	CASSWGYAASSGANVLTF	TGTGCCAGCAGTTGGGGTTATGCAGCTTCCTCTGGGGCCAACGTCCTGACTTTC
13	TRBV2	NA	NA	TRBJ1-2	CASSNRDTGVYTF	TGTGCCAGCAGTAACCGGGACACCGGGGTCTACACCTTC
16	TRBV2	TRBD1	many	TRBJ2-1	CASSERTGGLHNEQFF	TGTGCCAGCAGTGAAAGGACAGGTGGGCTCCACAATGAGCAGTTCTTC